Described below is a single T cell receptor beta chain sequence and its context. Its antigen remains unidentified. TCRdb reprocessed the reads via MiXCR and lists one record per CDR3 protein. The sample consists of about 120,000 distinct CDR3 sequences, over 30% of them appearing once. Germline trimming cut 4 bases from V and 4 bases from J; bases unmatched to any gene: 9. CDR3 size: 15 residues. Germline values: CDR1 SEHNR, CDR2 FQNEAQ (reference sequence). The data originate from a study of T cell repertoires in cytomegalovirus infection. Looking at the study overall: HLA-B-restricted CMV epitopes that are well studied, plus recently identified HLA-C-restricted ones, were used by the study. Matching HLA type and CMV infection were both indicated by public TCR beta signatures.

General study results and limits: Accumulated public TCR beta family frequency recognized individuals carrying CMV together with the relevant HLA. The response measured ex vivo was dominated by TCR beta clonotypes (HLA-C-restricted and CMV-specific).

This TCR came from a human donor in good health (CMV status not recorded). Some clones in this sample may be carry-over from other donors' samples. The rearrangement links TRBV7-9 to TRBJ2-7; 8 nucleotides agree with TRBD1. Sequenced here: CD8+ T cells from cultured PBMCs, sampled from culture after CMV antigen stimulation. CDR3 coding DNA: TGTGCCAGCAGCTCTATGGGACAGGAGGGGTACGAGCAGTACTTC. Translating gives CASSSMGQEGYEQYF.